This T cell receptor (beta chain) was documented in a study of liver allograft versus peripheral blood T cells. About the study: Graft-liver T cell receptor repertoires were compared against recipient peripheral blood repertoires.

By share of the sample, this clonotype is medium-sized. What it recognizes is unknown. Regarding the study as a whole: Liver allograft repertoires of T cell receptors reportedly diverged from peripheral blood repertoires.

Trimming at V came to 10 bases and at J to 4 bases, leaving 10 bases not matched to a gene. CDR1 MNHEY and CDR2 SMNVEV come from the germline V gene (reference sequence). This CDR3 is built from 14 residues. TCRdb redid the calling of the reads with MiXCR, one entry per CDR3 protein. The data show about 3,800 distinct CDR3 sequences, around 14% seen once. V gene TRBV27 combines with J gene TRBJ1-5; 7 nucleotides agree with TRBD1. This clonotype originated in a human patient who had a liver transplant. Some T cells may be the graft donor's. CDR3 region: CATSPVTGNQPQHF. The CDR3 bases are TGTGCCACCTCCCCCGTGACAGGGAATCAGCCCCAGCATTTT.